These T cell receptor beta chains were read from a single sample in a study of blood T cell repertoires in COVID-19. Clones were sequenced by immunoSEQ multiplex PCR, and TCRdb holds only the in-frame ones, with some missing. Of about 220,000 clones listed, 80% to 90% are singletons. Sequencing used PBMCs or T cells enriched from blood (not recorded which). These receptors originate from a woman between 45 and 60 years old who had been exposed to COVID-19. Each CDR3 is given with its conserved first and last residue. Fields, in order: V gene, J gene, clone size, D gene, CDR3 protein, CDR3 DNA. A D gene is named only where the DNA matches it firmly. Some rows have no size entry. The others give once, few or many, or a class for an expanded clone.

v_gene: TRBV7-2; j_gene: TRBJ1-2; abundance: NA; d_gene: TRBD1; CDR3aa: CASSYGTDRNYGYTF; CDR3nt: TGTGCCAGCAGTTATGGGACAGATCGGAACTATGGCTACACCTTC
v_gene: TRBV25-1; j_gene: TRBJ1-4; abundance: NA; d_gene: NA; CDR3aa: CASSVGGNNEKLFF; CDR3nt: TGTGCCAGCAGTGTTGGGGGGAACAATGAAAAACTGTTTTTT
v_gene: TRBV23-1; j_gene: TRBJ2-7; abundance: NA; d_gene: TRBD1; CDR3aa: CARRQGGYEQYF; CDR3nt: TGCGCCAGGAGACAGGGCGGGTACGAGCAGTACTTC
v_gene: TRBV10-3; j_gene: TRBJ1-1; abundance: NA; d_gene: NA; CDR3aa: CAISSVETMNTEAFF; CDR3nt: TGTGCCATCAGTTCAGTGGAGACCATGAACACTGAAGCTTTCTTT
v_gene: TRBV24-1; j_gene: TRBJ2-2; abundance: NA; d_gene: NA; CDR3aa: CATSPNPTGELFF; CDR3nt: TGTGCCACCAGTCCAAATCCCACCGGGGAGCTGTTTTTT
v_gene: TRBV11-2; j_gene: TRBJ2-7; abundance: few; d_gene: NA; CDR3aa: CASSLDQIRESEQYF; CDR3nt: TGTGCCAGCAGCTTAGACCAAATTAGGGAGAGCGAGCAGTACTTC
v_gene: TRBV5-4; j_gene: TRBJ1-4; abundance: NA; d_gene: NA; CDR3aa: CASSSRDSNEKLFF; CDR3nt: TGTGCCAGCAGCTCGCGGGACTCGAATGAAAAACTGTTTTTT
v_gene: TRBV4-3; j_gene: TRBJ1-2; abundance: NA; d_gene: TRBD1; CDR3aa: CASSPQTGSDGYTF; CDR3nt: TGCGCCAGCAGCCCTCAGACAGGGTCTGATGGCTACACCTTC
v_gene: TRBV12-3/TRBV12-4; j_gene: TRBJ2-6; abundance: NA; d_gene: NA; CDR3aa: CASSFTGANVLTF; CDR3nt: TGTGCCAGCAGCTTTACTGGGGCCAACGTCCTGACTTTC
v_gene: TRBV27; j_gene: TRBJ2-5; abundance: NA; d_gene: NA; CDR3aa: CASSLRARDSKQETQYF; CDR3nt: TGTGCCAGCAGTTTACGCGCTAGGGACTCTAAACAAGAGACCCAGTACTTC
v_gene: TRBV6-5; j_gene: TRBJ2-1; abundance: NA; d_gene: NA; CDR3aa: CASSNTHSSYNEQFF; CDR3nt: TGTGCCAGCAGTAATACCCACAGCTCCTACAATGAGCAGTTCTTC
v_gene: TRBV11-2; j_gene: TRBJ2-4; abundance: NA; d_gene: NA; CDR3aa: CASSSVAKNIQYF; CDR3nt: TGTGCCAGCAGCTCTGTAGCCAAAAACATTCAGTACTTC
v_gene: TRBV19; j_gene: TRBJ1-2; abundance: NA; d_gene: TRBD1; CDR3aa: CASSGAGGLKNYGYTF; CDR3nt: TGTGCCAGTAGTGGGGCAGGGGGCCTCAAAAACTATGGCTACACCTTC
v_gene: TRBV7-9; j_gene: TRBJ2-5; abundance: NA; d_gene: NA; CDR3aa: CASSVQTRGQETQYF; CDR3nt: TGTGCCAGCAGCGTACAGACTAGGGGACAAGAGACCCAGTACTTC
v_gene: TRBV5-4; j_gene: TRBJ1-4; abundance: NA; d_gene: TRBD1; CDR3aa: CASSSTSGQGNEKLFF; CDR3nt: TGTGCCAGCAGCTCGACCTCGGGACAGGGTAATGAAAAACTGTTTTTT
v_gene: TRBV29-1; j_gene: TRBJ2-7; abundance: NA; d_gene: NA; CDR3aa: CSVVKAGTGEQYF; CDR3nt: TGCAGCGTTGTAAAGGCAGGGACTGGCGAGCAGTACTTC
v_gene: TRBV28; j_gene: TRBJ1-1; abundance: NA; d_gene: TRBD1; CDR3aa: CASSSGQGSLGTEAFF; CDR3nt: TGTGCCAGCAGTTCGGGACAGGGCTCCTTAGGTACTGAAGCTTTCTTT
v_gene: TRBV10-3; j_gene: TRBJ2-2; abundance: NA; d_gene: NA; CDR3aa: CAISGWRGQVANTGELFF; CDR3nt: TGTGCCATCAGTGGCTGGAGGGGCCAAGTAGCGAACACCGGGGAGCTGTTTTTT
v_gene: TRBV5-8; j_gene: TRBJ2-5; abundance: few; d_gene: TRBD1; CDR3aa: CAEKSGTGGAETQYF; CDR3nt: TGTGCCGAAAAGTCCGGGACAGGGGGCGCGGAGACCCAGTACTTC
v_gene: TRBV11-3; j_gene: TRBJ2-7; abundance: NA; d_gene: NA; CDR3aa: CASSSSPGLEQYF; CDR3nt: TGTGCCAGCAGCTCTTCCCCCGGTCTCGAGCAGTACTTC
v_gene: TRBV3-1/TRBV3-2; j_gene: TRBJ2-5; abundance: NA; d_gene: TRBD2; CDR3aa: CASSQDVAGSQETQYF; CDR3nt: TGTGCCAGCAGCCAAGATGTAGCGGGGTCCCAAGAGACCCAGTACTTC
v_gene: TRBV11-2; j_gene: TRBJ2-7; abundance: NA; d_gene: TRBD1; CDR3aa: CASSSLVVSRGSPYEQYF; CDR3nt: TGTGCCAGCAGCTCCTTAGTGGTATCCAGGGGGAGCCCCTACGAGCAGTACTTC
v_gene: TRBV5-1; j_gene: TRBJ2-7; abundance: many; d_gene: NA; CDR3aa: CASSLDIGEYSYEQYF; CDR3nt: TGCGCCAGCAGCTTGGATATAGGAGAATACTCCTACGAGCAGTACTTC
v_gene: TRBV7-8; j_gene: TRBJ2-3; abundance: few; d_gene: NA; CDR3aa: CASSLNRVRTDTQYF; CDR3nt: TGTGCCAGCAGCTTAAACAGGGTTCGCACAGATACGCAGTATTTT
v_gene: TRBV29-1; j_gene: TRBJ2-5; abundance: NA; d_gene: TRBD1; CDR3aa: CSVRIGGGQETQYF; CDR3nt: TGCAGCGTTCGAATAGGGGGCGGGCAAGAGACCCAGTACTTC
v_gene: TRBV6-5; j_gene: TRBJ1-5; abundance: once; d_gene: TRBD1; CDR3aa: CASRTGQSSNQPQHF; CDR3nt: TGTGCCAGCAGGACGGGACAGAGTAGCAATCAGCCCCAGCATTTT
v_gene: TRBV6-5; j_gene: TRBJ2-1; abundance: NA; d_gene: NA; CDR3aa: CATRRGNEQFF; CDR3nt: TGTGCCACCAGACGGGGGAATGAGCAGTTCTTC
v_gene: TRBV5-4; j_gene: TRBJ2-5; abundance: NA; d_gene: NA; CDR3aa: CASSSGLQETQYF; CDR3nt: TGTGCCAGCAGTTCTGGACTGCAAGAGACCCAGTACTTC
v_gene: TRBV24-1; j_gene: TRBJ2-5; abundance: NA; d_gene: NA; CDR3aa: CATSDSRVLETQYF; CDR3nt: TGTGCCACCAGTGATAGCAGGGTCTTGGAGACCCAGTACTTC
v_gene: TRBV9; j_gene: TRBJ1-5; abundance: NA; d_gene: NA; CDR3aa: CASSVDLGSKPQHF; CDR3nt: TGTGCCAGCAGCGTAGATCTAGGTTCTAAGCCCCAGCATTTT
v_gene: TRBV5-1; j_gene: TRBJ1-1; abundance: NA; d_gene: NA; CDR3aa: CASTGTPGRSEAFF; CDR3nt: TGCGCCAGCACCGGGACACCCGGACGTTCTGAAGCTTTCTTT
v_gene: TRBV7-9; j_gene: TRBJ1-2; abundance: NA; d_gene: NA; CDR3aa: CASSFEGPDGYTF; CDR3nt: TGTGCCAGCAGCTTCGAGGGTCCGGATGGCTACACCTTC
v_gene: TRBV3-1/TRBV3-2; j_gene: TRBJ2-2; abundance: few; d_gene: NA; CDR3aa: CASSGSGRYTGELFF; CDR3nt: TGTGCCAGCAGCGGGTCAGGGAGGTACACCGGGGAGCTGTTTTTT
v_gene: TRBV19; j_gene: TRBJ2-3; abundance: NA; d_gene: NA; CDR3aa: CASRLAGGTDTQYF; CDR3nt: TGTGCCAGTAGGTTGGCCGGGGGCACAGATACGCAGTATTTT
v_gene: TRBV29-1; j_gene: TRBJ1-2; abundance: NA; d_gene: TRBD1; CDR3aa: CSVLGTGEWNYGYTF; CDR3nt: TGCAGCGTCCTCGGGACAGGGGAGTGGAACTATGGCTACACCTTC
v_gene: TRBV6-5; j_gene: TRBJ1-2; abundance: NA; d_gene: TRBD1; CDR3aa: CASTGRTGMGYTF; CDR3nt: TGTGCCAGCACCGGCAGGACAGGGATGGGCTACACCTTC
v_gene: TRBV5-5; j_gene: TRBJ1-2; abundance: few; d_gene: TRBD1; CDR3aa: CASSPWGLTGDGYTF; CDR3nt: TGTGCCAGCAGCCCTTGGGGGCTGACAGGGGATGGCTACACCTTC
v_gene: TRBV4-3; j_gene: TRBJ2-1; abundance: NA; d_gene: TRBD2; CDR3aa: CASSQALAGGDNEQFF; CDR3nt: TGCGCCAGCAGCCAAGCCCTAGCGGGGGGGGACAATGAGCAGTTCTTC
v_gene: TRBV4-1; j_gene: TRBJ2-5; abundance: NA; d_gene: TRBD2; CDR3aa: CASSHLAGGPQETQYF; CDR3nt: TGCGCCAGCAGCCATCTAGCGGGGGGGCCCCAAGAGACCCAGTACTTC
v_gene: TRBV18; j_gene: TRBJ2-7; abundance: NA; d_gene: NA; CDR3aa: CASSPVGSGVSYEQYF; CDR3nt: TGTGCCAGCTCACCGGTGGGTAGCGGCGTATCCTACGAGCAGTACTTC
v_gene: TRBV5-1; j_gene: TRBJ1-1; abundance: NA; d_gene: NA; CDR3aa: CASSLATGIEAFF; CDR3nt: TGCGCCAGCAGCTTGGCCACAGGGATTGAAGCTTTCTTT
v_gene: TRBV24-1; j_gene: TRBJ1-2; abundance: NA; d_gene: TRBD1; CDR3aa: CATSLTGDGYTF; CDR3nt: TGTGCCACCAGTTTGACAGGGGATGGCTACACCTTC
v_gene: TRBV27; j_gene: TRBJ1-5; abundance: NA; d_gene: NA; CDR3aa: CASSLWGVNQPQHF; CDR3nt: TGTGCCAGCAGTTTATGGGGAGTGAATCAGCCCCAGCATTTT
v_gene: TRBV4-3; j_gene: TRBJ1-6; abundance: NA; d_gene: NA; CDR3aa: CASSPAAVNSPLHF; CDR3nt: TGCGCCAGCAGCCCGGCGGCAGTAAATTCACCCCTCCACTTT
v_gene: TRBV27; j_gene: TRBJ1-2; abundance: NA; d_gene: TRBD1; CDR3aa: CASSSHRGISYGYTF; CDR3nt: TGTGCCAGCAGTTCCCACAGGGGCATCAGCTATGGCTACACCTTC
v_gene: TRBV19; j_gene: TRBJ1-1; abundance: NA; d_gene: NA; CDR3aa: CASTPPADTEAFF; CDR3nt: TGTGCCAGTACCCCACCGGCGGACACTGAAGCTTTCTTT
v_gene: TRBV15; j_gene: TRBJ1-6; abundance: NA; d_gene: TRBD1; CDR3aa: CATSRVGQGNSPLHF; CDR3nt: TGTGCCACCAGCAGAGTGGGACAGGGCAATTCACCCCTCCACTTT
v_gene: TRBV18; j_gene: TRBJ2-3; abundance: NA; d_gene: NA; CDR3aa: CASSPLDYPADTQYF; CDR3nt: TGTGCCAGCTCACCTCTGGACTACCCGGCAGATACGCAGTATTTT
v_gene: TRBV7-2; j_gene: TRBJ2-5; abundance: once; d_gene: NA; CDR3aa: CASSQEGSFQETQYF; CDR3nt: TGTGCCAGCAGCCAAGAGGGTTCCTTTCAAGAGACCCAGTACTTC
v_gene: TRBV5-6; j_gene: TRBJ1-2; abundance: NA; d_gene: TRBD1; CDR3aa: CASSFPPGQGASYTF; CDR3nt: TGTGCCAGCAGCTTCCCCCCGGGACAGGGGGCTAGCTACACCTTC
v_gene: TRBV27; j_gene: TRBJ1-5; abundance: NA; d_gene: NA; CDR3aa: CASSLIGGVSNQPQHF; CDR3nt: TGTGCCAGCAGTTTAATTGGGGGGGTTAGCAATCAGCCCCAGCATTTT
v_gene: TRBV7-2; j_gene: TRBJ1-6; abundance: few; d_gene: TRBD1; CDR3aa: CASSPVGTGNNSPLHF; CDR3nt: TGTGCCAGCAGCCCCGTGGGGACAGGGAACAATTCACCCCTCCACTTT
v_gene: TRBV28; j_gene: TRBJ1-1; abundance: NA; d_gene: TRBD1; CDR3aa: CASKGGGAGGNTEAFF; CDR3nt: TGTGCCAGCAAAGGAGGGGGCGCGGGGGGGAACACTGAAGCTTTCTTT